The next 23 T cell receptor beta chains were all read from a single sample in a study of cytomegalovirus exposure and HLA in healthy donors. PCR used 60 Vbeta primers and 13 Jbeta primers. The data were produced by immunoSEQ multiplex PCR, yet TCRdb's version contains in-frame clones alone and is incomplete. The repertoire holds 150,000 to 200,000 clones, with around 76% as singletons. Material: PBMCs. These receptor sequences come from a woman between 40 and 50 years old in good health and CMV-seronegative.

V gene TRBV4-2 combines with J gene TRBJ1-4; 8 nucleotides match TRBD1. The CDR3 runs 13 residues. The junction had 3 bases not matched to a gene; V was cut back by 4 bases and J by 8 bases. The V gene's germline CDR1 is LGHNA and CDR2 YNFKEQ. The CDR3 loop is CASSPQGGEKLFF. The CDR3 DNA follows: TGTGCCAGCAGCCCACAGGGGGGGGAAAAACTGTTTTTT.

The V and J genes are TRBV9 and TRBJ2-6; 9 bases match TRBD1. CDR3 length: 15 amino acids. Looked up from germline, CDR1 is SGDLS and CDR2 is YYNGEE. Trimming removed 5 bases from V and 4 bases from J; junction bases left unmatched: 4. In nucleotides, the CDR3 is TGTGCCAGCAGAGGACAGGGGTACGGGGCCAACGTCCTGACTTTC. Translating it yields CASRGQGYGANVLTF.

This clone has just one count. This chain uses TRBV11-2 with TRBJ2-7; possible D gene TRBD1, 5 bases. CDR1 is SGHAT, CDR2 FQNNGV, per germline. The CDR3 covers 15 residues. Trimming left V 1 base short and J 5 bases short, with 15 bases between. CDR3 loop: CASSLGGSSPHEQYF. CDR3 DNA: TGTGCCAGCAGCTTAGGGGGCTCAAGTCCCCACGAGCAGTACTTC.

As to this clone: Different DNA sequences within this sample yield the same CDR3. The V gene is TRBV19, the J gene TRBJ1-5; TRBD1 agrees at 8 bases. Germline loops: CDR1 LNHDA, CDR2 SQIVND (reference sequence). This CDR3 comprises 14 residues. J lost 2 bases, V lost 5 bases, and 2 bases had no gene match. The CDR3 DNA is TGTGCCAGTAGTGGACAGGGAGGCAATCAGCCCCAGCATTTT. Translation: CASSGQGGNQPQHF. The complete variable domain, with remaining parts taken from reference TRBV19 and TRBJ1-5, reads DGGITQSPKYLFRKEGQNVTLSCEQNLNHDAMYWYRQDPGQGLRLIYYSQIVNDFQKGDIAEGYSVSREKKESFPLTVTSAQKNPTAFYLCASSGQGGNQPQHFGDGTRLSIL.

The J gene is TRBJ2-7, the V gene TRBV6-5; 9 bases are shared with TRBD2. Germline loops: CDR1 MNHEY, CDR2 SVGAGI. This CDR3 spans 16 amino acids. V gave up 4 bases and J gave up 3 bases; unmatched junction bases: 10. CDR3 coding DNA: TGTGCCAGCAGTTTCCCCCGGGGTAGCGGGAGCTACGAGCAGTACTTC. Translating it yields CASSFPRGSGSYEQYF.

In its sample, this clone was seen a few times. The CDR3 region has the DNA TGCGCCAGCAGTGCGGACAGAGAAGCTTTCTTT. Its translation is CASSADREAFF. The J gene is TRBJ1-1, the V gene TRBV10-2; possible D gene TRBD1, 6 bases. The CDR3 extends over 11 amino acids. Deletions cut 4 bases from V and 8 bases from J, with 8 bases between. The V gene's germline CDR1 is WSHSY and CDR2 SAAADI.

The chain is built from TRBV6-1 and TRBJ1-5; TRBD1 matches 8 bases. V shed 2 bases and J 9 bases; nucleotides not matched to a gene: 9. The CDR3 length is 15 residues. Germline lookup yields CDR1 MNHNS and CDR2 SASEGT. CDR3 residues: CASSETQGVAGPQHF. The CDR3, as DNA: TGTGCCAGCAGTGAAACACAGGGGGTCGCCGGGCCCCAGCATTTT.

This chain uses TRBV5-5 with TRBJ2-7, with TRBD2 identical over 11 bases. This CDR3 is built from 13 residues. V dropped 6 bases and J dropped 2; count of bases not matched to a gene: 1. Germline V gives CDR1 SGHKS, CDR2 YYEKEE (reference sequence). The CDR3 here is CASKTSGAYEQYF. Here the CDR3 DNA reads TGTGCCAGCAAGACTAGCGGGGCCTACGAGCAGTACTTC.

The chain couples TRBV6-1 to TRBJ2-7, with TRBD2 identical over 12 bases. The CDR3 sequence is 15 residues long. Unmatched junction bases numbered 4, after V lost 5 bases and J lost 2 bases. Germline loops: CDR1 MNHNS, CDR2 SASEGT. Here the CDR3 reads CASSLTSGRAYEQYF. As DNA, the CDR3 is TGTGCCAGCAGTTTGACTAGCGGGAGAGCCTACGAGCAGTACTTC.

The V and J genes are TRBV25-1 and TRBJ1-1; D is unclear. Looked up from germline, CDR1 is MGHDK and CDR2 is SYGVNS. V lost 5 bases and J lost 3, with 10 bases in between. This CDR3 contains 13 residues. CDR3 sequence: CASSRREDTEAFF. CDR3 nucleotides: TGTGCCAGCAGTCGACGGGAGGACACTGAAGCTTTCTTT.

The chain is built from TRBV2 and TRBJ2-7; a weak D match, TRBD1 (6 bases). Germline lookup yields CDR1 SNHLY and CDR2 FYNNEI. The CDR3 consists of 13 residues. Deletions cut 9 bases from V and 2 bases from J, with 14 bases between. Written as DNA, the CDR3 is TGTGCCAGGGGCGGCAGGGGCACCTACGAGCAGTACTTC. Translation: CARGGRGTYEQYF.

The chain has TRBV25-1 and TRBJ2-5, with 12 bases fitting TRBD2. Trimming cost V 2 bases and J 5 bases; bases outside gene matches: 3. This CDR3 contains 15 residues. Germline lookup yields CDR1 MGHDK and CDR2 SYGVNS. The CDR3 reads CASSERLAGGETQYF. The CDR3 bases are TGTGCCAGCAGTGAAAGGCTAGCGGGGGGGGAGACCCAGTACTTC.

This clone occurred a few times. The chain employs TRBV7-2 and TRBJ2-7, with 14 bases matching TRBD2. Per the germline V gene, CDR1 is SGHTA and CDR2 is FQGNSA. Unmatched junction bases numbered 12, after V lost 2 bases and J lost 6 bases. The CDR3 length is 18 residues. As DNA, the CDR3 is TGTGCCAGCAGCTTAACCTTTTCTGGACTAGCGGGAGGAGCCGAGCAGTACTTC. It encodes CASSLTFSGLAGGAEQYF.

This chain joins TRBV7-9 and TRBJ2-1, with D perhaps TRBD2 (6 bases). V lost 1 base, J lost 7 bases, and 11 bases lay in between. This CDR3 comprises 14 residues. Looked up from germline, CDR1 is SEHNR and CDR2 is FQNEAQ (reference sequence). CDR3 sequence: CASSLETRRNEQFF. The CDR3 bases are TGTGCCAGCAGCTTAGAGACTAGGCGGAATGAGCAGTTCTTC.

This chain joins TRBV6-5 and TRBJ1-2, with D perhaps TRBD1 (6 bases). The germline gives CDR1 MNHEY, CDR2 SVGAGI. The CDR3 is 14 residues long. Trimming shortened V by 2 bases and J by 4 bases, and 11 bases separated the two germline ends. The CDR3 DNA is TGTGCCAGCAGTTACGGGGGCCTTACCTATGGCTACACCTTC. Amino acids: CASSYGGLTYGYTF.

This clone was observed a single time. The chain carries TRBV19 and TRBJ2-1, with 7 bases lining up with TRBD2. CDR1 LNHDA and CDR2 SQIVND come from the germline V gene (reference sequence). The CDR3 has 16 amino acids. The V segment lost 4 bases and the J segment 3 bases; nucleotides outside the gene matches: 9. The CDR3 is CASSSGSNAYYNEQFF. The CDR3 nucleotides are TGTGCCAGTAGTAGCGGGAGTAATGCCTACTACAATGAGCAGTTCTTC.

V usage is TRBV29-1 and J usage is TRBJ1-1; no clear D gene. V lost 4 bases to trimming and J lost 0 bases, with 9 bases between them. The CDR3 contains 13 residues. Germline CDR1 and CDR2: SQVTM and ANQGSEA. The CDR3 reads CSVGILMNTEAFF. DNA for the CDR3: TGCAGCGTTGGTATCCTAATGAACACTGAAGCTTTCTTT.

The CDR3 sequence is CASSLDRGGQETQYF. CDR3 nucleotide sequence: TGCGCCAGCAGCCTTGACAGGGGGGGACAAGAGACCCAGTACTTC. The rearrangement uses TRBV5-1 and TRBJ2-5; TRBD1 matches at 9 bases. Losses at the gene ends were 4 bases for V and 2 bases for J; bases not matched to a gene: 6. CDR1 and CDR2 from the germline V gene are SGHRS and YFSETQ. The CDR3 length is 15 residues.

This chain connects TRBV5-6 to TRBJ1-3, with 8 bases lining up with TRBD1. This CDR3 is built from 15 residues. The J segment lost 7 bases and the V segment lost 2 bases, leaving 8 bases of the junction unmatched. Germline CDR1 reads SGHDT; CDR2 reads YYEEEE. The CDR3 DNA reads as TGTGCCAGCAGCTTAGACAGGGGAATTGGGAACACCATATATTTT. It is translated as CASSLDRGIGNTIYF.

This rearrangement joins TRBV30 to TRBJ1-1; 7 nucleotides line up with TRBD1. The CDR3 covers 16 residues. V lost 2 bases to trimming and J lost 1 base; unmatched junction nucleotides: 10. Germline V gene sequence: CDR1 GTSNPN, CDR2 SVGIG (reference sequence). The CDR3: CAWSPGQLITNTEAFF. The CDR3 DNA reads TGTGCCTGGAGTCCGGGACAGTTAATTACGAACACTGAAGCTTTCTTT. Variable domain in full (rest from reference TRBV30 and TRBJ1-1): SQTIHQWPATLVQPVGSPLSLECTVEGTSNPNLYWYRQAAGRGLQLLFYSVGIGQISSEVPQNLSASRPQDRQFILSSKKLLLSDSGFYLCAWSPGQLITNTEAFFGQGTRLTVV.

The V gene is TRBV25-1, the J gene TRBJ1-4; perhaps TRBD1 as D (5 bases). The CDR3 has 16 amino acids. The germline V gene encodes CDR1 MGHDK and CDR2 SYGVNS. Trimming cost V 6 bases and J 5 bases, with 19 bases left between them. In nucleotides, the CDR3 is TGTGCCAGCAGATCCCACACAGGAATCCGCAATGAAAAACTGTTTTTT. Amino acids: CASRSHTGIRNEKLFF.

The chain links TRBV6-1 to TRBJ2-2, with 7 positions matching TRBD1. This CDR3 region has 13 residues. V shed 7 bases and J 6 bases; nucleotides not matched to a gene: 5. Germline V gene sequence: CDR1 MNHNS, CDR2 SASEGT. The DNA for the CDR3 is TGTGCCAGCATAAGGGGGCACGCCGGGGAGCTGTTTTTT. This sequence encodes CASIRGHAGELFF.

This clone turned up a few times. V usage is TRBV30 and J usage is TRBJ1-5; D is possibly TRBD1 (6 bases). The V end was cut by 4 bases, the J end by 5 bases, with 12 bases between. Germline assignment: CDR1 GTSNPN and CDR2 SVGIG (reference sequence). This CDR3 comprises 13 residues. Written as DNA, the CDR3 is TGTGCCTGGACTGACAGGACGGATCAGCCCCAGCATTTT. This gives the protein CAWTDRTDQPQHF.